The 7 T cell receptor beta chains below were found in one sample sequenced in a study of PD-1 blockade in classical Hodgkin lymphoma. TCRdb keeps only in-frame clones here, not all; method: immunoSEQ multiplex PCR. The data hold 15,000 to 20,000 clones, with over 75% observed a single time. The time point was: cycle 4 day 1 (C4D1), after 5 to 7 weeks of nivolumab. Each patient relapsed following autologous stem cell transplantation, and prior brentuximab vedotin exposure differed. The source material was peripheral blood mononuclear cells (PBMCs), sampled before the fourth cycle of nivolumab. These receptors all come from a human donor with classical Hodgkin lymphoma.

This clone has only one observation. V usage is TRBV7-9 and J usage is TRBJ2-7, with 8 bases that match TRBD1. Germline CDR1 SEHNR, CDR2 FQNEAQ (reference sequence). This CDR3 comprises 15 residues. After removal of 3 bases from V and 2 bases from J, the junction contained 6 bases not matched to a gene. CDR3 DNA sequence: TGTGCCAGCAGCTTTCCGGACAGGGCCACCTACGAGCAGTACTTC. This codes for CASSFPDRATYEQYF.

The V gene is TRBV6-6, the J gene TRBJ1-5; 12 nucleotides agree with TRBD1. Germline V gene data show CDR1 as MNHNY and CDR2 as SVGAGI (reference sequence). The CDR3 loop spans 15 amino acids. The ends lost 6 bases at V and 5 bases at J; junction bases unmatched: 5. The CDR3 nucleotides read TGTGCCAGCAGGACCGGGACAGGGGGCTATCAGCCCCAGCATTTT. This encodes CASRTGTGGYQPQHF.

CDR3 sequence: CASREGLGTQYF. The CDR3 DNA follows: TGCGCCAGCAGGGAGGGTTTAGGGACCCAGTACTTC. The chain is built from TRBV5-1 and TRBJ2-5; perhaps TRBD2 as D (6 bases). CDR1 SGHRS and CDR2 YFSETQ come from the germline V gene. Trimming stripped 5 bases from V and 7 bases from J, with 12 bases between. The CDR3 has 12 amino acids. Filled out from reference TRBV5-1 and TRBJ2-5, the complete variable domain reads KAGVTQTPRYLIKTRGQQVTLSCSPISGHRSVSWYQQTPGQGLQFLFEYFSETQRNKGNFPGRFSGRQFSNSRSEMNVSTLELGDSALYLCASREGLGTQYFGPGTRLLVL.

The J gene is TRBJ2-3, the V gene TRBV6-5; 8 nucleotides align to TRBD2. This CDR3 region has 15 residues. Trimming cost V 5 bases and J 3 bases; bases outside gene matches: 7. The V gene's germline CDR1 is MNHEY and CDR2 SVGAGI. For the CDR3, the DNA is TGTGCCAGCAGTGCCCTCGGGACTAGGACAGATACGCAGTATTTT. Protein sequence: CASSALGTRTDTQYF.

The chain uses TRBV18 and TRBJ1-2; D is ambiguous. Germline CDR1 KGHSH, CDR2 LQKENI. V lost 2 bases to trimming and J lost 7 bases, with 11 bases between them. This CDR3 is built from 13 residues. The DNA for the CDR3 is TGTGCCAGCTCACCAAACGGCGAGATTGGCTACACCTTC. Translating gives CASSPNGEIGYTF. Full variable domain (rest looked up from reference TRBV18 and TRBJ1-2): NAGVMQNPRHLVRRRGQEARLRCSPMKGHSHVYWYRQLPEEGLKFMVYLQKENIIDESGMPKERFSAEFPKEGPSILRIQQVVRGDSAAYFCASSPNGEIGYTFGSGTRLTVV.

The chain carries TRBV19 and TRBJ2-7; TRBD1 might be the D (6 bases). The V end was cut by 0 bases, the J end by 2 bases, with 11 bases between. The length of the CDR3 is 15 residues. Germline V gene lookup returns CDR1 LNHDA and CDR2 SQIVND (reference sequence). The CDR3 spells CASSIDKGQAYEQYF. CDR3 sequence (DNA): TGTGCCAGTAGTATAGACAAGGGACAAGCCTACGAGCAGTACTTC. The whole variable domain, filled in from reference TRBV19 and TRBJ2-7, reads DGGITQSPKYLFRKEGQNVTLSCEQNLNHDAMYWYRQDPGQGLRLIYYSQIVNDFQKGDIAEGYSVSREKKESFPLTVTSAQKNPTAFYLCASSIDKGQAYEQYFGPGTRLTVT.

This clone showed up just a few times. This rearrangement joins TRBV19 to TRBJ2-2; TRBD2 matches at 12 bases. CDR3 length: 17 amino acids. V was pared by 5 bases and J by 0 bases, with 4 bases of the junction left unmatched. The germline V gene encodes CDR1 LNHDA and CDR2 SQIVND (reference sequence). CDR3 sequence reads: CASSRRLAGANTGELFF. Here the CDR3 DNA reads TGTGCCAGTAGTCGCCGACTAGCGGGAGCGAACACCGGGGAGCTGTTTTTT.